These T cell receptor beta chains were read from a single sample in a study of blood T cell repertoires in COVID-19. Repertoires were generated with immunoSEQ multiplex PCR, while TCRdb's copy carries only in-frame clones and drops some. This sample yields some 270,000 clones, of which 85% to 90% are seen a single time; 0.7% to 0.9% belongs to the top ten. Sample: peripheral blood. The source is a young man with acute or convalescent COVID-19. Both conserved end residues are part of each CDR3. Each record gives: J gene, V gene, CDR3 protein.

TRBJ2-3 | TRBV6-5 | CASIGRGRADTQYF
TRBJ1-1 | TRBV25-1 | CASKSYRQGTEAFF
TRBJ1-6 | TRBV19 | CASSTGQGPLHF
TRBJ2-6 | TRBV30 | CAWSAVGASSGANVLTF
TRBJ1-6 | TRBV5-1 | CASSLEIVQGNSPLHF
TRBJ1-2 | TRBV12-3/TRBV12-4 | CASIQGRGRGYTF
TRBJ2-1 | TRBV5-1 | CATSDLGGRDNEQFF
TRBJ1-2 | TRBV7-9 | CASSLLGARTGADGYTF
TRBJ2-7 | TRBV19 | CASSMGQDYEQYF
TRBJ2-1 | TRBV9 | CASSALAGGSNEQFF
TRBJ1-5 | TRBV4-1 | CASSQADLRNQPQHF
TRBJ1-3 | TRBV25-1 | CASRGDGVPPGNTIYF
TRBJ1-3 | TRBV7-8 | CASSSDRTSGNTIYF
TRBJ1-2 | TRBV5-1 | CASSIGTGTPVGGGYTF
TRBJ2-1 | TRBV3-1/TRBV3-2 | CASSQLVSNEQFF
TRBJ2-3 | TRBV6-5 | CASSYMAGFTDTQYF
TRBJ2-1 | TRBV7-9 | CASSRDRGYNEQFF
TRBJ1-3 | TRBV29-1 | CSVGSGPGNTIYF
TRBJ1-4 | TRBV27 | CASSNTPATNEKLFF
TRBJ2-3 | TRBV11-3 | CASSPRWDRGLDTQYF
TRBJ1-1 | TRBV3-1/TRBV3-2 | CASSFRQGGSVAFF
TRBJ2-1 | TRBV7-9 | CASSLGGTGGLAGEQFF
TRBJ1-2 | TRBV11-2 | CASSPAGGNYGYTF
TRBJ1-5 | TRBV21-1 | CASSKALLGRQERSQPQHF
TRBJ2-3 | TRBV5-4 | CASRDRPKKRSTDTQYF
TRBJ1-4 | TRBV5-5 | CASRAGTVEKLFF
TRBJ1-2 | TRBV3-1/TRBV3-2 | CASSLSGTGVYGYTF
TRBJ1-5 | TRBV28 | CASSLLVIGRNNQPQHF
TRBJ2-7 | TRBV19 | CASSNRETYEQYF
TRBJ2-1 | TRBV5-1 | CASKGNNEQFF
TRBJ2-1 | TRBV7-3 | CASSLRGGRVLDEQFF
TRBJ1-2 | TRBV6-5 | CASSYGRNYGYTF
TRBJ2-2 | TRBV5-4 | CASTLSGRPRELFF
TRBJ1-1 | TRBV5-1 | CASREGNTEAFF
TRBJ2-5 | TRBV5-1 | CASSPGQGLETQYF
TRBJ1-1 | TRBV19 | CASRFQRGTEAFF
TRBJ1-2 | TRBV20-1 | CSVRGGDGYTF
TRBJ1-6 | TRBV6-5 | CASRVQGANNSPLHF
TRBJ1-5 | TRBV5-4 | CASSFDRNQPQHF
TRBJ2-1 | TRBV27 | CASSRGLAKPSNEQFF
TRBJ1-4 | TRBV5-1 | CASSLTPNPQGPNEKLFF
TRBJ2-2 | TRBV28 | CASSFAANTGELFF
TRBJ2-1 | TRBV6-5 | CASSYRDTYNEQFF
TRBJ1-6 | TRBV21-1 | CASSTGQGLNNSPLHF
TRBJ2-1 | TRBV13 | CASSRRSGINEQFF
TRBJ2-2 | TRBV10-2 | CASSEVVIAGDHGELFF
TRBJ1-3 | TRBV18 | CASSPAQGAGNTIYF
TRBJ1-1 | TRBV19 | CASSVEIIGGETEAFF
TRBJ1-2 | TRBV7-7 | CASSPPDLGFFYGYTF
TRBJ2-5 | TRBV5-5 | CASSFQQGLPQETQYF